Listed below are T cell receptor beta chains from one sample, sequenced in a study of regulatory T cells in long-lasting Graves disease. TCRdb called the multiplex PCR reads again in MiXCR, with one record for every CDR3 protein. Of about 430,000 distinct CDR3 sequences in the sample, 21% were seen once. The material was peripheral blood mononuclear cells (PBMCs), obtained when the disease was refractory, from a patient treated with antithyroid drugs. These receptors all stem from a female donor with Graves disease. Each CDR3 is given with its conserved first and last residue. Fields, in order: D gene, V gene, J gene, CDR3 protein. D genes are given only for firm matches.

-	TRBV19	TRBJ2-2	CASLAPGPAPGELFF
-	TRBV5-1	TRBJ2-2	CASDASVGTGELFF
TRBD1	TRBV30	TRBJ2-7	CAWSVTGTGSYEQYF
TRBD1	TRBV19	TRBJ2-7	CASSIGDRVKEQYF
-	TRBV12-3/TRBV12-4	TRBJ2-2	CATSQANTGELFF
-	TRBV6-5	TRBJ2-5	CASSYLVGIGTQYF
-	TRBV4-1	TRBJ2-2	CASSQATGTLNTGELFF
-	TRBV28	TRBJ2-4	CASSSAWVAKNIQYF
-	TRBV14	TRBJ2-7	CASSQEAGSRYEQYF
-	TRBV7-8	TRBJ2-2	CASSLAFSLGAGELFF
TRBD1	TRBV28	TRBJ2-3	CASSFYAGGLTDTQYF
TRBD2	TRBV5-1	TRBJ2-7	CASSSSPGTSDYEQYF
-	TRBV7-8	TRBJ2-3	CASSLDTSPTDTQYF
-	TRBV3-1	TRBJ1-5	CASSQDQPGYSNQPQHF
-	TRBV5-5	TRBJ1-4	CASSLVPPGTTNEKLFF
-	TRBV19	TRBJ2-7	CASSITREQYF
-	TRBV28	TRBJ2-5	CASRGDFQETQYF
TRBD1	TRBV25-1	TRBJ1-1	CASSAPGQGAKDTEAFF
TRBD1	TRBV25-1	TRBJ2-7	CASSDDRGLTYEQYF
TRBD2	TRBV28	TRBJ2-7	CAISTGEGSSYEQYF
-	TRBV28	TRBJ2-2	CASSLPLYRANSGELFF
TRBD1	TRBV27	TRBJ1-1	CASSFAGGATEAFF
-	TRBV14	TRBJ2-5	CASSNLGRGETQYF
TRBD1	TRBV9	TRBJ1-2	CASSAGQGIGYTF
-	TRBV5-4	TRBJ2-5	CASSPWGETQYF
-	TRBV6-1	TRBJ1-2	CATKGDMAGGYTF
-	TRBV4-1	TRBJ2-5	CASSQRAGLGETQYF
-	TRBV14	TRBJ2-7	CASSISGAHSYEQYF
TRBD2	TRBV6-1	TRBJ2-7	CASRSDGTSLYEQYF
-	TRBV7-3	TRBJ2-2	CASSPPRGGRNTGELFF
TRBD1	TRBV12-3/TRBV12-4	TRBJ1-5	CASSPGPGTGNQPQHF
-	TRBV6-5	TRBJ2-3	CASSYSETREFTDTQYF
TRBD1	TRBV7-2	TRBJ1-1	CASSLTGNMNTEAFF
-	TRBV28	TRBJ2-7	CASSIWTVDGYEQYF
-	TRBV28	TRBJ1-3	CASRVDTSSGNTIYF
-	TRBV28	TRBJ1-1	CASSLSAGVNTEAFF
-	TRBV30	TRBJ1-2	CAWSVKQLLSYGYTF